A single T cell receptor beta chain is shown here with its context. Antigen: not known. Germline V gene lookup returns CDR1 LGHNA and CDR2 YNFKEQ. The CDR3 contains 13 residues. Deletions cut 0 bases from V and 15 bases from J, with 15 bases between. Primers used in a second PCR of roughly 6 to 11 cycles were a sample-barcoded 5' primer and a J-beta primer mix. One entry per CDR3 protein, called by TCRdb with MiXCR from the 5' RACE reads. Of hundreds of thousands of distinct CDR3 sequences listed, more than 45% are singletons. This entry comes from a study of blood T cells in healthy people across ages. Overall study findings and caveats: Per-million-T-cell TCR beta diversity fell roughly linearly with age. Higher diversity and more naive CD4+ cells were features of long-lived donors, compared to aged donors. Strongly correlated with naive T cell percentage was TCR beta diversity.

The rearrangement uses TRBV4-2 and TRBJ2-1; D call uncertain. The receptor was isolated from a man aged 25 to 40 in good health. Sequenced input: blood. The chain's CDR3 is CASSQDNAPSRFF. CDR3 in DNA: TGTGCCAGCAGCCAAGATAACGCCCCATCCCGGTTCTTC.